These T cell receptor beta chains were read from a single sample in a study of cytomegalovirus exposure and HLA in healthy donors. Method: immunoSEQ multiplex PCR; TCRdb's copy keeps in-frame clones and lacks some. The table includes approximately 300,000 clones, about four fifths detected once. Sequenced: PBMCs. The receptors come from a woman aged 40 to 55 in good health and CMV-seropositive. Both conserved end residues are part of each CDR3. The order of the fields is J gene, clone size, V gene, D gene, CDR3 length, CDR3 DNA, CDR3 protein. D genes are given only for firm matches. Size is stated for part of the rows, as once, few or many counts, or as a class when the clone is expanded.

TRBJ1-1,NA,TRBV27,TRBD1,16,TGTGCCAGCAGCACTACAGGGGGCGCTTGGGGCACTGAAGCTTTCTTT,CASSTTGGAWGTEAFF
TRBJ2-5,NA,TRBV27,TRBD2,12,TGTGCCAGCAGAACTGGACTAGGAACCATGTACTTC,CASRTGLGTMYF
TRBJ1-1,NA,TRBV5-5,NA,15,TGTGCCAGCAGCTTGGCTGACCCCCCCATGCTAGATGCTTTCTTT,CASSLADPPMLDAFF
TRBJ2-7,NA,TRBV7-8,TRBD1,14,TGTGCCAGCAGCTTAGCACAGGGGACCTACGAGCAGTACTTC,CASSLAQGTYEQYF
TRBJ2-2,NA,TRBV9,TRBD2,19,TGTGCCAGCAGCGTCGGGACTAGCGGGAGGGCCTCGGGCACCGGGGAGCTGTTTTTT,CASSVGTSGRASGTGELFF
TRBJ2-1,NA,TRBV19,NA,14,TGTGCCAGTAACCCGGGGGACTCTCTAAATGAGCAGTTCTTC,CASNPGDSLNEQFF
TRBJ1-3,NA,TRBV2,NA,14,TGTGCCAGCAGGCCCCAGACAGCTGGAAACACCATATATTTT,CASRPQTAGNTIYF
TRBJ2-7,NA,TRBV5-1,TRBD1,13,TGCGCCAGCAGCTTAGACAGGGCGGGCGAGCAGTACTTC,CASSLDRAGEQYF
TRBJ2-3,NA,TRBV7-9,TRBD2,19,TGTGCCAGCAGCCCCCGGCCCGGGACTAGCGGTTCTTACGGAGATACGCAGTATTTT,CASSPRPGTSGSYGDTQYF
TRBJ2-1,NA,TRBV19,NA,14,TGTGCCAGCTCACAGGGAAATACCTACAATGAGCAGTTCTTC,CASSQGNTYNEQFF
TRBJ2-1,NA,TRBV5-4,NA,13,TGTGCCAGCAGCCGTCTCCCAGGGAATGAGCAGTTCTTC,CASSRLPGNEQFF
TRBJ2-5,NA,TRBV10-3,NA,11,TGTGCCATCGCCCAGCAAGAGACCCAGTACTTC,CAIAQQETQYF
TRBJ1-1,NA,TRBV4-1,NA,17,TGCGCCAGCAGCCAAGAGGGGGGGACTCGGGTGAACACTGAAGCTTTCTTT,CASSQEGGTRVNTEAFF
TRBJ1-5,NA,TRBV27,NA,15,TGTGCCAGCAGTTTCTCGGGGTATAGCAATCAGCCCCAGCATTTT,CASSFSGYSNQPQHF
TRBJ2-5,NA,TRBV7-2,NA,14,TGTGCCAGCAGTAGCTATTCGGGAGAAGAGACCCAGTACTTC,CASSSYSGEETQYF
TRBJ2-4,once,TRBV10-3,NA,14,TGTGCCATCTCCCAGGTAGAGACAGGAAACATTCAGTACTTC,CAISQVETGNIQYF
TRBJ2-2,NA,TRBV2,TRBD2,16,TGTGCCAGCAGAGGCTCCGGGGGGATGAACACCGGGGAGCTGTTTTTT,CASRGSGGMNTGELFF
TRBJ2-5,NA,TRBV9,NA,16,TGTGCCAGCAGCGTAGGGGTCGGGATGATAGAAGAGACCCAGTACTTC,CASSVGVGMIEETQYF
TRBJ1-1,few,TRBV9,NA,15,TGTGCCAGCAGCGTAGCCGGGGAGGGGAACACTGAAGCTTTCTTT,CASSVAGEGNTEAFF
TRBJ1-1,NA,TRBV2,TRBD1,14,TGTGCCAGCAGGGGACAGGGCGGCTGGACTGAAGCTTTCTTT,CASRGQGGWTEAFF
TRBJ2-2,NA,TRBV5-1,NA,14,TGCGCCAGCAGCTTGGCCTATAACACCGGGGAGCTGTTTTTT,CASSLAYNTGELFF
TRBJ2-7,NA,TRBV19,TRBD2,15,TGTGCCAGTAGTGTCCTAGCGGGAGGCTCCTACGAGCAGTACTTC,CASSVLAGGSYEQYF
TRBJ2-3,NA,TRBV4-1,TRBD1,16,TGCGCCAGCAGCCGTGGGCGGGACAGGGATACGGATACGCAGTATTTT,CASSRGRDRDTDTQYF
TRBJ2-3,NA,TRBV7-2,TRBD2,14,TGTGCCAGCAGCTTAGTGCGAGCGGGAGACACGCAGTATTTT,CASSLVRAGDTQYF
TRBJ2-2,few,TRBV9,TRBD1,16,TGTGCCAGCAGCGTGTCAGGACAGGGAAGCACCGGGGAGCTGTTTTTT,CASSVSGQGSTGELFF
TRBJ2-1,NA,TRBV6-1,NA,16,TGTGCCAGCAGTGAAATTTCCTGGGACACCTACAATGAGCAGTTCTTC,CASSEISWDTYNEQFF
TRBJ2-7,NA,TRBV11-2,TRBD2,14,TGTGCCAGCAGCTTAGCGGGAGGAGCCTACGAGCAGTACTTC,CASSLAGGAYEQYF
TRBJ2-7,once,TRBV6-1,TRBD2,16,TGTGCCAGCAGTGCACTGGGGACTAGCGGCAACTACGAGCAGTACTTC,CASSALGTSGNYEQYF
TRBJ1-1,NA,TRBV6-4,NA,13,TGTGCCAGCAGTCCAGGGTTGAACACTGAAGCTTTCTTT,CASSPGLNTEAFF
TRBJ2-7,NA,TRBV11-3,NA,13,TGTGCCAGCAGCCACCGGATCGGGTACGAGCAGTACTTC,CASSHRIGYEQYF
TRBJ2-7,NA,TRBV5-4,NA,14,TGTGCCAGCAGCTTTCGGCAGGGGTTTTACGAGCAGTACTTC,CASSFRQGFYEQYF
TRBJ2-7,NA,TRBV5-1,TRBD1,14,TGCGCCAGCAGTCCGGACAGGGTCGACTACGAGCAGTACTTC,CASSPDRVDYEQYF
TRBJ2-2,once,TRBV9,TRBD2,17,TGTGCCAGCAGCACCGGGACTAGCGGGAGTATAGCCGGGGAGCTGTTTTTT,CASSTGTSGSIAGELFF
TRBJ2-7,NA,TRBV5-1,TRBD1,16,TGCGCCAGCCACGAATTCCGGGACAGGGCCGGGTACGAGCAGTACTTC,CASHEFRDRAGYEQYF
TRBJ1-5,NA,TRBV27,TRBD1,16,TGTGCCAGCAGTTCTCAGGGGGCCCTAAGCAATCAGCCCCAGCATTTT,CASSSQGALSNQPQHF